The 14 T cell receptor beta chains below come from one sample, sequenced in a study of patients and donors after allogeneic stem cell transplantation. TCRdb reprocessed the RT-PCR reads with MiXCR, giving one entry per CDR3 protein. The table shows about 150,000 distinct CDR3 sequences, with about 24% occurring only once. Sequences were obtained from blood, either unsorted or a sorted T cell fraction (not recorded which). These receptors came from a human donor who was either an allogeneic HSCT recipient or a stem cell or donor lymphocyte infusion donor (not recorded which). It is not recorded whose cells these are; they may come from a transplant donor.

The chain recombines TRBV5-1 with TRBJ2-5, with TRBD2 as a possible D gene (5 bases). This CDR3 region has 15 residues. The V and J ends lost 3 bases and 5 bases respectively, with 17 bases between them. Germline CDR1 is SGHRS and CDR2 is YFSETQ. DNA of the CDR3: TGCGCCAGCAGCTCACAAACCCGGAGGTGGGAGACCCAGTACTTC. Translating gives CASSSQTRRWETQYF.

The chain employs TRBV5-1 and TRBJ1-1; D remains ambiguous. V gave up 5 bases and J gave up 1 base, with 6 bases separating them. From germline, CDR1 is SGHRS and CDR2 YFSETQ. This CDR3 spans 12 amino acids. CDR3 protein: CASRPGNTEAFF. The CDR3 DNA sequence: TGCGCCAGCAGACCCGGGAACACTGAAGCTTTCTTT.

The chain recombines TRBV20-1 with TRBJ2-1; D not resolved. The length of the CDR3 is 15 residues. V was shortened by 0 bases and J by 2 bases, with 11 bases between the two germline ends. In germline, CDR1 is DFQATT, CDR2 SNEGSKA (reference sequence). CDR3 region: CSARDAKTPYNEQFF. The DNA for the CDR3 is TGCAGTGCTAGAGATGCAAAGACCCCCTACAATGAGCAGTTCTTC.

The chain employs TRBV5-1 and TRBJ1-2, with D possibly matching TRBD1 (6 bases). Germline values: CDR1 SGHRS, CDR2 YFSETQ. The V end was cut by 7 bases, the J end by 1 base, with 14 bases between. The CDR3 runs to 14 residues. The CDR3 region has the DNA TGCGCCAGCCGACCCTCGGACAGTAACTATGGCTACACCTTC. This encodes CASRPSDSNYGYTF. Filled out from reference TRBV5-1 and TRBJ1-2, the complete variable domain reads KAGVTQTPRYLIKTRGQQVTLSCSPISGHRSVSWYQQTPGQGLQFLFEYFSETQRNKGNFPGRFSGRQFSNSRSEMNVSTLELGDSALYLCASRPSDSNYGYTFGSGTRLTVV.

This clonotype was counted a few times. Relative to the germline gene, one junction end is altered; a read error may explain this. The chain combines TRBV11-2 with TRBJ2-1; 11 nucleotides match TRBD2. The CDR3 is made up of 15 amino acids. Germline V lookup: CDR1 SGHAT, CDR2 FQNNGV. DNA for the CDR3: TGTGCCAGCAGGTTAGCGGGGGGGCCCTACAATGAGCAGTTCTTC. Translation gives CASRLAGGPYNEQFF.

The sample holds a few counts of this clonotype. The chain carries TRBV4-3 and TRBJ2-1; D remains ambiguous. V gave up 3 bases and J gave up 6 bases, with 15 bases separating them. Germline V CDR1 and CDR2: LGHNA, YSLEER. The CDR3 is made up of 15 amino acids. The CDR3 loop is CASSHRATLGNEQFF. CDR3 DNA: TGCGCCAGCAGCCACCGAGCGACACTTGGCAATGAGCAGTTCTTC.

The gene calls are TRBV29-1 and TRBJ1-1; possibly TRBD1 for D (6 bases). The CDR3 has 13 amino acids. Germline V gives CDR1 SQVTM, CDR2 ANQGSEA. Deletions cut 4 bases from V and 1 base from J, with 10 bases between. For the CDR3, the DNA is TGCAGCGTTGGGGCAGGGGCGAACACTGAAGCTTTCTTT. Translated, it gives CSVGAGANTEAFF. The complete variable domain, with remaining parts taken from reference TRBV29-1 and TRBJ1-1, reads SAVISQKPSRDICQRGTSLTIQCQVDSQVTMMFWYRQQPGQSLTLIATANQGSEATYESGFVIDKFPISRPNLTFSTLTVSNMSPEDSSIYLCSVGAGANTEAFFGQGTRLTVV.

The CDR3 reads CSARRGQGDTDTQYF. The CDR3 DNA follows: TGCAGTGCTAGGCGGGGACAGGGGGACACAGATACGCAGTATTTT. V usage is TRBV20-1 and J usage is TRBJ2-3, with TRBD1 matching over 11 bases. The ends lost 3 bases at V and 2 bases at J; junction bases unmatched: 4. The germline V gene has CDR1 DFQATT and CDR2 SNEGSKA (reference sequence). The CDR3 runs to 15 residues.

In this sample, this clonotype turned up a few times. This chain links TRBV27 with TRBJ2-1, with D hard to call. The germline gives CDR1 MNHEY, CDR2 SMNVEV (reference sequence). The CDR3 runs 17 residues. The V and J ends lost 3 bases and 0 bases respectively, with 15 bases between them. CDR3 sequence reads: CASSFWGGFSSYNEQFF. Written as DNA, the CDR3 is TGTGCCAGCAGTTTTTGGGGTGGCTTTAGCTCCTACAATGAGCAGTTCTTC.

This clonotype has only a few counts. This chain uses TRBV20-1 with TRBJ2-7, with a tentative D call TRBD1 (5 bases). Germline CDR1 reads DFQATT; CDR2 reads SNEGSKA (reference sequence). Trimming pared 6 bases from V and 2 bases from J, leaving 14 bases between. The CDR3 has 13 amino acids. In DNA form, the CDR3 reads TGCAGTGCCACCAGGGAATCGACCTACGAGCAGTACTTC. Protein: CSATRESTYEQYF.

The V call is TRBV29-1, the J call TRBJ2-7; D is possibly TRBD2 (6 bases). The V end was cut by 7 bases, the J end by 0 bases, with 16 bases between. The CDR3 covers 14 residues. Germline CDR1 and CDR2: SQVTM and ANQGSEA. CDR3: CSALRRDSSYEQYF. The CDR3, as DNA: TGCAGCGCCCTTCGTCGGGACTCCTCCTACGAGCAGTACTTC.

The CDR3, as DNA: TGTGCCACCAGCAGAGACAGGGGCTCCTATAATTCACCCCTCCACTTT. Its protein is CATSRDRGSYNSPLHF. The chain couples TRBV15 to TRBJ1-6, with D maybe TRBD1 (6 bases). Germline CDR1 and CDR2: LNHNV and YYDKDF (reference sequence). The CDR3 has 16 amino acids. The V and J ends lost 0 bases and 0 bases respectively, with 6 bases between them.

There are a few counts of this clonotype. This chain uses TRBV5-1 with TRBJ1-1; the D gene is possibly TRBD1 (5 bases). Germline-derived CDR1 and CDR2 are SGHRS and YFSETQ. V was trimmed by 1 base and J by 0 bases, leaving 22 bases between them. The CDR3 runs to 19 residues. The CDR3 coding sequence is TGCGCCAGCAGCTTGACTAAGAGGACGGGGGTGGATTTGAACACTGAAGCTTTCTTT. This gives the protein CASSLTKRTGVDLNTEAFF.

This clonotype was seen more than once but under ten times. The chain links TRBV6-5 to TRBJ1-5; D unclear. CDR3 length equals 14 residues. From germline, CDR1 is MNHEY and CDR2 SVGAGI. Trimming shortened V by 0 bases and J by 0 bases, and 3 bases separated the two germline ends. The CDR3 coding sequence is TGTGCCAGCAGTTACTCGTATAGCAATCAGCCCCAGCATTTT. This codes for CASSYSYSNQPQHF.